This T cell receptor beta chain was retrieved from a study of CD8 T cells in ankylosing spondylitis. Notes on the study in general: As for the disease-linked clones, they showed a CD8+ phenotype and occurred at relatively low frequencies in peripheral blood.

To note about this clonotype: Its antigen is unidentified.

The authors made TCR beta libraries by quantitative 5'-RACE with molecular barcodes. In TCRdb, the 5' RACE reads were re-called with MiXCR into one record per CDR3 protein. This table holds roughly 200,000 distinct CDR3 sequences, over 10% found once. Germline V gene sequence: CDR1 DFQATT, CDR2 SNEGSKA (reference sequence). The CDR3 contains 14 residues. V shed 5 bases, J shed 7 bases, and the junction held 14 bases outside the gene matches. The material sequenced was blood, either unsorted or a sorted T cell fraction (not recorded which). The TCR was taken from a male donor with ankylosing spondylitis or in good health (not recorded which). This chain links TRBV20-1 with TRBJ2-7; TRBD1 matches at 7 bases. In DNA form, the CDR3 reads TGCAGTGCTCAAAGGACAGGTTGGTTCTATGAGCAGTACTTC. Protein: CSAQRTGWFYEQYF.